This entry describes one TCR beta chain. This specimen belongs to a study of blood T cell repertoires in COVID-19. In the original workflow: Amplification of reference gene primers provided the estimated nucleated cell counts. TCRdb keeps only in-frame clones here, not all; method: immunoSEQ multiplex PCR. V and J calls plus clone size are reproduced from that table; the DNA served to infer D and trimming. The table lists a few hundred thousand clones, 85% to 90% of them singletons. This CDR3 spans 13 amino acids. From germline, CDR1 is MNHEY and CDR2 SMNVEV (reference sequence). Trimming left V 6 bases short and J 2 bases short, with 8 bases between. Clinical history reported by participants formed the basis on which cohorts were assigned.

Material: PBMCs or T cells enriched from blood (not recorded which). This TCR derives from a woman between 18 and 29 years old who had recovered from COVID-19. The chain links TRBV27 to TRBJ2-1; possibly TRBD1 for D (5 bases). CDR3 in amino acids: CASSPQAYNEQFF. CDR3 DNA sequence: TGTGCCAGCAGCCCACAGGCCTACAATGAGCAGTTCTTC.